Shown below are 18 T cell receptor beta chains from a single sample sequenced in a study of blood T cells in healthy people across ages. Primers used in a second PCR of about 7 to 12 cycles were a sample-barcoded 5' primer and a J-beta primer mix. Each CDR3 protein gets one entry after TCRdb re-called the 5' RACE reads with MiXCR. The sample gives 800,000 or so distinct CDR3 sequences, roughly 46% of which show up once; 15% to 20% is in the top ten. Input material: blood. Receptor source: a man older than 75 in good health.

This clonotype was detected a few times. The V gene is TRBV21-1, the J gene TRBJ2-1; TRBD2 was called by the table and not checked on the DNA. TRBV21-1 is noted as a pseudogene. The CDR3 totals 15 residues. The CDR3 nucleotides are TGTGCCAGCAGTAGGACTAGCGGGCAGTACAATGAGCAGTTCTTC. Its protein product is CASSRTSGQYNEQFF.

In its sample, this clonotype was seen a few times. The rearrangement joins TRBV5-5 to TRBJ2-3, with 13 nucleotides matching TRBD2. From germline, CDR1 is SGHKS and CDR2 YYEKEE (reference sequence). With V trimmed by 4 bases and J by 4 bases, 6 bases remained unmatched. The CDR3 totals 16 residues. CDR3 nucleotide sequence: TGTGCCAGCAGCGTAAGGACTAGCGGGAGCCCAGATACGCAGTATTTT. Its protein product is CASSVRTSGSPDTQYF.

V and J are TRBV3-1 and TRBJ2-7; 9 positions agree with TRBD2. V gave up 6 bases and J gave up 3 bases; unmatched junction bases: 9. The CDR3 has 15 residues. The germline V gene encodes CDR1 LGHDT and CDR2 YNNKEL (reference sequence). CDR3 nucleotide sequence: TGTGCCAGCAGAATCGCTCTAGCGGGACGCTACGAGCAGTACTTC. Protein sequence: CASRIALAGRYEQYF.

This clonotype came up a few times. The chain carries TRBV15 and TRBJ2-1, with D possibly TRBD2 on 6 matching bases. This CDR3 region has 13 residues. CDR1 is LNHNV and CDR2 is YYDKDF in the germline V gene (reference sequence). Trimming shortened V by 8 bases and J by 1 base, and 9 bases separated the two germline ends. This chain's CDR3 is CATRETSYNEQFF. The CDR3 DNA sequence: TGTGCCACCCGGGAGACGTCCTACAATGAGCAGTTCTTC.

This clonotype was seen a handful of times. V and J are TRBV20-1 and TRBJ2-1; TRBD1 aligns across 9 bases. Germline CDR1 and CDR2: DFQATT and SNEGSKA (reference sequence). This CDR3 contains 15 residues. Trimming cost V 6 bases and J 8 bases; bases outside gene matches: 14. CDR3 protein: CSAQRGTGRSDEQFF. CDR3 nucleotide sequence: TGCAGTGCCCAGCGAGGGACAGGGAGGTCGGATGAGCAGTTCTTC.

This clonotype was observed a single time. CDR3 sequence (DNA): TGTGCCAGCAGTCCCGGGACAGGGGAATCTCAGCCCCAGCATTTT. It codes for CASSPGTGESQPQHF. The V gene is TRBV6-6, the J gene TRBJ1-5, with TRBD1 identical over 10 bases. The junction had 7 bases not matched to a gene; V was cut back by 5 bases and J by 6 bases. The CDR3 spans 15 residues. Germline V gene data show CDR1 as MNHNY and CDR2 as SVGAGI (reference sequence).

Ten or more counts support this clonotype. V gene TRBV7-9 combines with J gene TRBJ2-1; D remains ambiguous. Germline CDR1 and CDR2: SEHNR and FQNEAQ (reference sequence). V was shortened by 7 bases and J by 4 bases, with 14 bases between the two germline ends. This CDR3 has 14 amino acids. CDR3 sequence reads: CASILTGNYNEQFF. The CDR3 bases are TGTGCCAGCATCCTAACTGGGAATTACAATGAGCAGTTCTTC.

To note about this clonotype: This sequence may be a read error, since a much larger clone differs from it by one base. CDR3 nucleotides: TGTTCCAGCAGCCAGAATACGCAGTATTTT. It is translated as CSSSQNTQYF. This chain connects TRBV7-9 to TRBJ2-3, with no clear D. This CDR3 is 10 amino acids long. Germline values: CDR1 SEHNR, CDR2 FQNEAQ (reference sequence).

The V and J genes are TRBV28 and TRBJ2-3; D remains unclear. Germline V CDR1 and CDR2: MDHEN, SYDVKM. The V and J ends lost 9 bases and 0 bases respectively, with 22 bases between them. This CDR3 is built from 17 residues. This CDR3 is CASKPKSGRQSTDTQYF. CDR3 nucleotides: TGTGCCAGTAAACCCAAGTCCGGCAGGCAGAGCACAGATACGCAGTATTTT.

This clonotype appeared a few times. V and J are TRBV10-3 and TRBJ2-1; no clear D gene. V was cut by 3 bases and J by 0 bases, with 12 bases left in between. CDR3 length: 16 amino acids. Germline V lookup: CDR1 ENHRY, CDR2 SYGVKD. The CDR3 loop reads CAISETQPGSYNEQFF. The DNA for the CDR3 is TGTGCCATCAGTGAAACACAACCGGGCTCCTACAATGAGCAGTTCTTC.

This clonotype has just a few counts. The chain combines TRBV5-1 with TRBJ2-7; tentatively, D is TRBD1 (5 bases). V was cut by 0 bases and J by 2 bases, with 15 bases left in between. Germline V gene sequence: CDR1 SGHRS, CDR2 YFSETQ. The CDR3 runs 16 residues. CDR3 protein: CASSLVGSQTAYEQYF. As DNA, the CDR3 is TGCGCCAGCAGCTTGGTTGGCTCCCAGACAGCCTACGAGCAGTACTTC.

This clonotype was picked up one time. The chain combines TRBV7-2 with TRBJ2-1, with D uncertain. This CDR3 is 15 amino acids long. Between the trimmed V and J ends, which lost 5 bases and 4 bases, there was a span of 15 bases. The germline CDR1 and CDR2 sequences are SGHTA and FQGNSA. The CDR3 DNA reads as TGTGCCAGCAGCCCATCCGCGACGAGGTACAATGAGCAGTTCTTC. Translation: CASSPSATRYNEQFF.

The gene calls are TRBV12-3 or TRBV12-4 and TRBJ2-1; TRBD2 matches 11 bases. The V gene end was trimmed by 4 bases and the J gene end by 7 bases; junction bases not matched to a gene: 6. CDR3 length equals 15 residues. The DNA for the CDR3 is TGTGCCAGCAGTTCTCTTAGCGGGAGGGCGAATGAGCAGTTCTTC. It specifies CASSSLSGRANEQFF.

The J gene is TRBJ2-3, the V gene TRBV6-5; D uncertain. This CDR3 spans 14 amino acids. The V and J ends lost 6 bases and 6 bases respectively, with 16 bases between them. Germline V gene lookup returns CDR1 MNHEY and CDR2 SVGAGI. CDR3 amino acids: CASRESLSADTQYF. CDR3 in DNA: TGTGCCAGCAGGGAGAGTTTATCGGCGGATACGCAGTATTTT.

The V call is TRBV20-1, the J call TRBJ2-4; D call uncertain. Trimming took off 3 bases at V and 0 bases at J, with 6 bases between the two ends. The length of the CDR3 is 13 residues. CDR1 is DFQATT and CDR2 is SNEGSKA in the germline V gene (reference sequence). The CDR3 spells CSASRLAKNIQYF. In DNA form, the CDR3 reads TGCAGTGCTAGTAGGCTAGCCAAAAACATTCAGTACTTC.

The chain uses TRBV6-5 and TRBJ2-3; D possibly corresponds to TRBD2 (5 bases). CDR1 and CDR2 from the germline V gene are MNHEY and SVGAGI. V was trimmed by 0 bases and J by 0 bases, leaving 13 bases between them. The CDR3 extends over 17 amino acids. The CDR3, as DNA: TGTGCCAGCAGTTACTCGGAATACCGGGGAAGCACAGATACGCAGTATTTT. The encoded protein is CASSYSEYRGSTDTQYF.

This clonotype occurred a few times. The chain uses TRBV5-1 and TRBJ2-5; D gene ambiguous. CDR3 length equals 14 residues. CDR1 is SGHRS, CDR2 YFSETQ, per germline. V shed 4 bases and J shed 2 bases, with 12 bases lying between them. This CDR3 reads CASSSTTVQETQYF. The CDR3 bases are TGCGCCAGCAGCAGTACGACCGTTCAAGAGACCCAGTACTTC.

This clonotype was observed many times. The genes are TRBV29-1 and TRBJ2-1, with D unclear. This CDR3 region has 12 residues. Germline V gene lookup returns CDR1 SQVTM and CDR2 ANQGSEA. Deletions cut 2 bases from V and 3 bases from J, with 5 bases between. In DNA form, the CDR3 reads TGCAGCGTTGAAACAGTCTACAATGAGCAGTTCTTC. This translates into CSVETVYNEQFF.